The sequence of this T cell receptor (beta chain) was determined in a study of T cell changes during pregnancy in multiple sclerosis. V dropped 4 bases and J dropped 7; count of bases not matched to a gene: 4. Germline-derived CDR1 and CDR2 are SGDLS and YYNGEE. The CDR3 is 14 residues long. Sequencing was performed with immunoSEQ multiplex PCR; in TCRdb, only in-frame clones are kept and a portion is missing. The sample carries roughly 40,000 clones, 90% to 95% recorded once. This clonotype was sampled from a female donor with multiple sclerosis, enrolled in a pregnancy study. The source was CD8+ T cells from peripheral blood mononuclear cells, collected before pregnancy. The chain has TRBV9 and TRBJ1-6; 8 bases are a match to TRBD1. Written as DNA, the CDR3 is TGTGCCAGCAGCTCCGGGACAGGCAATTCACCCCTCCACTTT. It is translated as CASSSGTGNSPLHF.